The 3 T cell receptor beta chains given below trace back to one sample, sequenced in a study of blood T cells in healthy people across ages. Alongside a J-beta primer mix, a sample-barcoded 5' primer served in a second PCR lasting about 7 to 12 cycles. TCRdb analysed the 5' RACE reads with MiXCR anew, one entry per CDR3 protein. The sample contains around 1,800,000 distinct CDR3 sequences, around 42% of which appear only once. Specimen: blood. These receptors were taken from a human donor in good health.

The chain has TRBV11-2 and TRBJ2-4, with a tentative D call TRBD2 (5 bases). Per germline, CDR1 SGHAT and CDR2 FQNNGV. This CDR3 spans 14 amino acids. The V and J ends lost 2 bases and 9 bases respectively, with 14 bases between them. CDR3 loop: CASSLYSGFGIQYF. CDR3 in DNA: TGTGCCAGCAGCTTATACTCGGGGTTTGGCATTCAGTACTTC.

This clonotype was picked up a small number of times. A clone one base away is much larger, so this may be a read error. The CDR3: CASSPRTGGYSGANVLTF. As DNA, the CDR3 is TGCGCCAGCAGCCCCCGGACAGGGGGGTACTCTGGGGCCAACGTCCTGACTTTC. The J gene is TRBJ2-6, the V gene TRBV4-1; 10 bases agree with TRBD1. V was pared by 4 bases and J by 0 bases, with 6 bases of the junction left unmatched. Germline-derived CDR1 and CDR2 are MGHRA and YSYEKL. The CDR3 spans 18 residues.

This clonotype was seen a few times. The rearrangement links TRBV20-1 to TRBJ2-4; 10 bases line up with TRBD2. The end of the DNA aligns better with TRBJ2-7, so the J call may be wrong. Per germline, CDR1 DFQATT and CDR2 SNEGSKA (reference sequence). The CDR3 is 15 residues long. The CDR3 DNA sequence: TGCAGTGCTAGAGCTAGGGGACTAGCGTTAATCGAGCAGTACTTC. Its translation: CSARARGLALIEQYF.